This T cell receptor beta chain appears in the sequencing data of a study of cytomegalovirus exposure and HLA in healthy donors. Study-wide findings and caveats: Cytomegalovirus association was assigned to about 150 TCR beta chains. TCR clusters originating in the first cohort tended to co-occur in the approximately 130 validation repertoires, according to a later analysis. In vitro checks showed that three CMV-associated chains really do target CMV antigens.

Comments on this clone: Its antigen is still unknown.

Germline V gives CDR1 MNHNS, CDR2 SASEGT. V gave up 6 bases and J gave up 7 bases, with 12 bases separating them. The CDR3 loop spans 13 amino acids. The donors were in the approximately 130-subject validation cohort; that cohort was separate from the roughly 620-subject first cohort. Sequencing was performed with immunoSEQ multiplex PCR; in TCRdb, only in-frame clones are kept and a portion is missing. The repertoire holds roughly 70,000 clones, with 90% to 95% as singletons. The receptor was isolated from a man aged 18-30 years in good health and CMV-seronegative. The chain has TRBV6-1 and TRBJ2-2, with D possibly matching TRBD2 (5 bases). The sample was PBMCs. CDR3 in DNA: TGTGCCAGCAGGCCAGAGGGCCGCGGGGAGCTGTTTTTT. Translated: CASRPEGRGELFF.